These 21 T cell receptor beta chains were sequenced from one sample in a study of OX40 agonist ivuxolimab in advanced cancers. Produced via immunoSEQ multiplex PCR; TCRdb's table is partial and in-frame only. The sample holds roughly 42,000 clones; roughly 86% are singletons and the top ten take about 13%. Here the sequenced sample was CD4+ or CD8+ T cells sorted from blood, taken in a trial of the OX40 agonist ivuxolimab. Receptors were obtained from an adult with an advanced solid tumor such as melanoma, head and neck, liver or kidney cancer.

The chain uses TRBV9 and TRBJ2-1; weak D call: TRBD2 (5 bases). The length of the CDR3 is 17 residues. V was pared by 4 bases and J by 0 bases, with 17 bases between. Germline loops: CDR1 SGDLS, CDR2 YYNGEE. The chain's CDR3 is CASSPLRTRSSYNEQFF. As DNA, the CDR3 is TGTGCCAGCAGCCCCCTCCGGACTCGGAGCTCCTACAATGAGCAGTTCTTC.

This rearrangement joins TRBV6-5 to TRBJ2-5; 7 positions agree with TRBD1. After removal of 4 bases from V and 2 bases from J, the junction contained 10 bases not matched to a gene. This CDR3 is 16 amino acids long. Germline CDR1 reads MNHEY; CDR2 reads SVGAGI. CDR3 region: CASSSGGHLRQETQYF. The CDR3 DNA sequence: TGTGCCAGCAGTTCAGGGGGACACCTTAGACAAGAGACCCAGTACTTC.

The J gene is TRBJ2-7, the V gene TRBV4-2; perhaps TRBD2 as D (6 bases). Trimming cost V 2 bases and J 2 bases, with 16 bases left between them. The CDR3 spans 16 residues. The germline gives CDR1 LGHNA, CDR2 YNFKEQ. CDR3: CASSQNSGTATYEQYF. The CDR3 DNA reads as TGTGCCAGCAGCCAAAACTCCGGGACTGCAACCTACGAGCAGTACTTC.

The V and J genes are TRBV29-1 and TRBJ2-2, with D tentatively TRBD2 (5 bases). There are 14 residues in the CDR3. Germline lookup yields CDR1 SQVTM and CDR2 ANQGSEA. V gave up 5 bases and J gave up 9 bases, with 19 bases separating them. The CDR3 coding sequence is TGCAGCGTTTACGTGGAGGACCCTCTGAGGGAGCTGTTTTTT. It codes for CSVYVEDPLRELFF.

In DNA, the CDR3 is TGTGCCAGCAGCCACCAAGGCCCCAACTATGGCTACACCTTC. Translated: CASSHQGPNYGYTF. This chain links TRBV6-5 with TRBJ1-2, with D uncertain. The CDR3 sequence is 14 residues long. The V end was cut by 6 bases, the J end by 2 bases, with 13 bases between. From germline, CDR1 is MNHEY and CDR2 SVGAGI.

V usage is TRBV4-2 and J usage is TRBJ2-1; D may be TRBD2 (7 bases). V lost 7 bases to trimming and J lost 8 bases, with 15 bases between them. The length of the CDR3 is 13 residues. CDR1 is LGHNA and CDR2 is YNFKEQ in the germline V gene. The CDR3 sequence is CASTLGGDDEQFF. Here the CDR3 DNA reads TGTGCCAGCACCTTAGGGGGGGACGATGAGCAGTTCTTC.

This clone was found a few times. The rearrangement uses TRBV6-1 and TRBJ2-7; TRBD2 matches 8 bases. This CDR3 is built from 16 residues. Trimming removed 1 base from V and 4 bases from J; junction bases left unmatched: 9. Per germline, CDR1 MNHNS and CDR2 SASEGT. The CDR3: CASSEGRGAGRYEQYF. The CDR3 nucleotides read TGTGCCAGCAGTGAAGGGCGGGGGGCAGGAAGGTACGAGCAGTACTTC.

The chain's CDR3 is CASSVSDLYGYTF. The CDR3 DNA sequence: TGTGCCAGCAGCGTATCGGATCTTTATGGCTACACCTTC. The chain recombines TRBV9 with TRBJ1-2; D is uncertain. This CDR3 is built from 13 residues. V lost 1 base and J 5 bases, leaving 9 bases between the germline ends. Germline V gene data show CDR1 as SGDLS and CDR2 as YYNGEE.

CDR3 amino acids: CASSHHVGQGFVNEQYF. CDR3 DNA sequence: TGTGCCAGCAGCCATCATGTGGGACAGGGTTTCGTCAACGAGCAGTACTTC. V gene TRBV5-8 combines with J gene TRBJ2-7; TRBD1 agrees at 9 bases. This CDR3 region has 17 residues. The V segment lost 4 bases and the J segment 5 bases; nucleotides outside the gene matches: 16. CDR1 and CDR2 from the germline V gene are SGHTS and YDEGEE.

This chain connects TRBV27 to TRBJ1-5; D call uncertain. Trimming removed 5 bases from V and 0 bases from J, with 8 bases in between. The CDR3 covers 14 residues. Germline V CDR1 and CDR2: MNHEY, SMNVEV (reference sequence). The CDR3 DNA reads as TGTGCCAGCAGTATGGAGTTTAGCAATCAGCCCCAGCATTTT. Translation gives CASSMEFSNQPQHF.

The chain uses TRBV27 and TRBJ2-7, with D perhaps given as TRBD1 or TRBD2 (5 bases each). The ends were cut back, 3 bases at V and 6 bases at J, with 12 bases in the middle. This CDR3 is 13 amino acids long. Germline-derived CDR1 and CDR2 are MNHEY and SMNVEV (reference sequence). The CDR3 nucleotides read TGTGCCAGCAGTTTTGAGGGGCCCATCGAGCAGTACTTC. It specifies CASSFEGPIEQYF.

The genes are TRBV27 and TRBJ1-5; TRBD1 is a possible D gene (6 bases). The CDR3 contains 14 residues. Germline V gene sequence: CDR1 MNHEY, CDR2 SMNVEV (reference sequence). V lost 8 bases, J lost 6 bases, and 17 bases lay in between. The CDR3 region has the DNA TGTGCCAGCCAAGGGGGGGGATCCGGTCAGCCCCAGCATTTT. Amino acid sequence: CASQGGGSGQPQHF.

This chain connects TRBV27 to TRBJ1-2; 12 nucleotides line up with TRBD1. Losses at the gene ends were 6 bases for V and 8 bases for J; bases not matched to a gene: 10. CDR1 MNHEY and CDR2 SMNVEV come from the germline V gene (reference sequence). The CDR3 extends over 15 amino acids. CDR3 sequence (DNA): TGTGCCAGCAGCCTAACGGGACAGGGGGCGACGGGCTACACCTTC. Translation gives CASSLTGQGATGYTF.

The chain has TRBV7-9 and TRBJ2-6; D gene uncertain. CDR1 is SEHNR, CDR2 FQNEAQ, per germline (reference sequence). There are 14 residues in the CDR3. Between the trimmed V and J ends, which lost 5 bases and 2 bases, there was a span of 7 bases. CDR3 nucleotides: TGTGCCAGCAGCGGGTTGGCTGGGGCCAACGTCCTGACTTTC. Translating it yields CASSGLAGANVLTF.

The rearrangement links TRBV7-6 to TRBJ1-3; D is undetermined. This CDR3 is 15 amino acids long. V lost 5 bases and J 0 bases, leaving 11 bases between the germline ends. The V gene's germline CDR1 is SGHVS and CDR2 FNYEAQ. CDR3 sequence: CASSLWQDSGNTIYF. The DNA for the CDR3 is TGTGCCAGCAGCCTATGGCAGGACTCTGGAAACACCATATATTTT.

The chain uses TRBV5-6 and TRBJ1-6; 7 bases map to TRBD1. Germline CDR1 SGHDT, CDR2 YYEEEE. V gave up 0 bases and J gave up 7 bases; unmatched junction bases: 1. CDR3 length: 14 residues. CDR3 sequence reads: CASSLGDSNSPLHF. The CDR3 DNA sequence: TGTGCCAGCAGCTTGGGGGACAGCAATTCACCCCTCCACTTT. Full variable domain (remainder filled in from reference TRBV5-6 and TRBJ1-6): DAGVTQSPTHLIKTRGQQVTLRCSPKSGHDTVSWYQQALGQGPQFIFQYYEEEERQRGNFPDRFSGHQFPNYSSELNVNALLLGDSALYLCASSLGDSNSPLHFGNGTRLTVT.

The chain employs TRBV21-1 and TRBJ1-3. TRBV21-1 is flagged as a pseudogene. This CDR3 is built from 14 residues. CDR3 bases: TGTGCCAGCAGCACGGGGCACTCTGGAAACACCATATATTTT. Its translation: CASSTGHSGNTIYF.

The chain couples TRBV28 to TRBJ2-7; D might be TRBD1 (5 bases). V was cut by 7 bases and J by 3 bases, with 13 bases left in between. The CDR3 has 13 residues. Germline V gene data show CDR1 as MDHEN and CDR2 as SYDVKM. The CDR3 DNA sequence: TGTGCCAGCACCGCAATAGGGGACTACGAGCAGTACTTC. This encodes CASTAIGDYEQYF.

J is TRBJ2-5 and V is TRBV28; D tentatively fits TRBD1 or TRBD2 (5 bases each). Germline V gene sequence: CDR1 MDHEN, CDR2 SYDVKM. The V end was cut by 2 bases, the J end by 2 bases, with 12 bases between. The CDR3 spans 15 residues. CDR3 region: CASSLGGIGQETQYF. DNA for the CDR3: TGTGCCAGCAGTTTAGGGGGAATAGGACAAGAGACCCAGTACTTC. Combining the CDR3 with reference TRBV28 and TRBJ2-5 gives the whole variable domain DVKVTQSSRYLVKRTGEKVFLECVQDMDHENMFWYRQDPGLGLRLIYFSYDVKMKEKGDIPEGYSVSREKKERFSLILESASTNQTSMYLCASSLGGIGQETQYFGPGTRLLVL.

The gene calls are TRBV14 and TRBJ2-2; D unresolved. Looked up from germline, CDR1 is SGHDN and CDR2 is FVKESK. The CDR3 contains 13 residues. V was clipped by 3 bases and J by 2 bases, with 4 bases between them. This chain's CDR3 is CASSQVNTGELFF. CDR3 sequence (DNA): TGTGCCAGCAGCCAGGTTAACACCGGGGAGCTGTTTTTT.

This chain links TRBV4-1 with TRBJ1-2; no clear D. The CDR3 consists of 11 residues. Looked up from germline, CDR1 is MGHRA and CDR2 is YSYEKL. V was trimmed by 0 bases and J by 10 bases, leaving 6 bases between them. CDR3 loop: CASSQESHYTF. The CDR3 nucleotides read TGCGCCAGCAGCCAAGAATCTCACTACACCTTC.